This T cell receptor (beta chain) was captured by sequencing in a study of a mutant IDH1 vaccine in newly diagnosed glioma. Background on the study: Therapy received beforehand was radiotherapy, temozolomide, or both, with most patients given both.

About this clone: The antigen remains unidentified.

J gave up 0 bases and V 5 bases, and 6 bases lay outside the gene matches. Germline-derived CDR1 and CDR2 are MDHEN and SYDVKM. The CDR3 sequence is 15 residues long. Study-wide results and limits: Whatever changes occurred in top peripheral T cell clonotypes seemed unrelated to pseudoprogression.

The assay was immunoSEQ multiplex PCR, and TCRdb's table has in-frame clones only and misses some. Found here are approximately 76,000 clones, more than 85% of them singletons; the top ten hold roughly 0.6%. Stated time point: week 5, during vaccination. Mutant IDH1 20-mer peptide, at 300 ug, made up each vaccine dose, with topical imiquimod. This TCR was sampled from a woman between 50 and 59 years old with glioma. The genes are TRBV28 and TRBJ1-1, with 7 positions matching TRBD1. This sample comprised PBMCs, obtained from a glioma patient whose treatment included an IDH1 peptide vaccine. As DNA, the CDR3 is TGTGCCAGCAGTCTACCGGACAGGTTGAACACTGAAGCTTTCTTT. Its translation: CASSLPDRLNTEAFF.